This TCR beta chain derives from a study of identical twins. A single record per CDR3 protein comes from TCRdb applying MiXCR to the 5' RACE reads. The repertoire includes some 460,000 distinct CDR3 sequences, 12% to 15% of them detected once, and about 0.52% sits in the top ten. General study findings and limits: Beta clonotypes that were abundant in cord blood contained fewer insertions, a pattern absent from memory repertoires.

Turning to this clonotype: The antigen is undetermined.

The CDR3 extends over 14 amino acids. Germline V gene data show CDR1 as SQVTM and CDR2 as ANQGSEA. J lost 2 bases, V lost 5 bases, and 6 bases had no gene match. These same data were also listed under a study on yellow fever vaccine responses in identical twins. That paper adds: Reports say the vaccine T cell response in twins looked partly convergent and partly personalized.

This receptor was obtained from a young woman in good health. The sample taken for sequencing was CD4+ T cells sorted from blood. The chain carries TRBV29-1 and TRBJ1-1, with 9 bases fitting TRBD1. CDR3 in amino acids: CSVTATGGNTEAFF. Written as DNA, the CDR3 is TGCAGCGTTACCGCGACAGGGGGTAACACTGAAGCTTTCTTT.